In this sample, the clone carrying this T cell receptor (beta chain) turned up once. Its specificity is not known. The sample comes from a study of T cell clones after liver transplantation. Overall study context: Liver transplant recipients had immunosuppression withdrawal attempted within 2 years. Tolerant meant at least one year fully off immunosuppression without liver enzymes above twice normal. Findings of the study overall: Small, mixed patient groups and varying post-transplant times limit these conclusions. Graft donor-reactive T cells possibly entered the graft instead of undergoing deletion.

TCRdb's table, derived via immunoSEQ multiplex PCR, lists solely in-frame clones and lacks some. The sample has about 75,000 clones, over 85% seen once. Germline loops: CDR1 SGHRS, CDR2 YFSETQ. The CDR3 is 15 residues long. Between the trimmed V and J ends, which lost 4 bases and 0 bases, there was a span of 10 bases. The TCR was taken from a human donor who received a liver transplant. This sample comprised CD4+ T cells from blood, obtained before liver transplant. The J gene is TRBJ2-2, the V gene TRBV5-1; maybe TRBD1 (6 bases). CDR3 coding DNA: TGCGCCAGCAGCGAACAGGGTCCGAACACCGGGGAGCTGTTTTTT. Protein: CASSEQGPNTGELFF.